The 18 T cell receptor beta chains listed next were all sequenced from one sample in a study of Graves' ophthalmopathy and Graves' hyperthyroidism. RNA transcripts served as template for amplifying TCR beta CDR3 sequences. First-round RT-PCR used HTBI primers; second-round multiplex PCR followed. TCRdb used MiXCR to reprocess the multiplex PCR reads, holding one entry per CDR3 protein. The repertoire consists of under 350,000 distinct CDR3 sequences, with around a sixth occurring once and the leading ten covering 9% to 15%. The sample consisted of peripheral blood. These receptors all stem from an adult man with Graves' ophthalmopathy.

Many counts were recorded for this clonotype. The rearrangement joins TRBV5-6 to TRBJ1-1, with 7 positions matching TRBD1. The J segment lost 5 bases and the V segment lost 4 bases, leaving 11 bases of the junction unmatched. Germline CDR1 and CDR2: SGHDT and YYEEEE. This CDR3 region has 15 residues. The CDR3 bases are TGTGCCAGCAGCCCGTGGGACAGAACCGCGACTGAAGCTTTCTTT. This codes for CASSPWDRTATEAFF.

This clonotype was detected many times. This rearrangement joins TRBV14 to TRBJ1-1, with D uncertain. Germline V CDR1 and CDR2: SGHDN, FVKESK. Trimming shortened V by 4 bases and J by 3 bases, and 6 bases separated the two germline ends. The CDR3 has 12 residues. CDR3 region: CASSRMDTEAFF. The CDR3 coding sequence is TGTGCCAGCAGCCGGATGGACACTGAAGCTTTCTTT.

This clonotype was counted at least ten times. The chain joins TRBV6-2 or TRBV6-3 to TRBJ1-2; 7 nucleotides match TRBD1. This CDR3 is 16 amino acids long. V lost 0 bases and J lost 0; bases outside the gene matches: 4. In germline, CDR1 is MNHEY, CDR2 SVGEGT. CDR3 DNA sequence: TGTGCCAGCAGTTACTCGACAGGGTTCACTAACTATGGCTACACCTTC. Translation gives CASSYSTGFTNYGYTF.

There are many counts of this clonotype. The chain couples TRBV20-1 to TRBJ2-5, with 11 positions matching TRBD1. Trimming took 0 bases from V and 2 from J; bases not matched to a gene: 2. From germline, CDR1 is DFQATT and CDR2 SNEGSKA (reference sequence). This CDR3 is built from 15 residues. The CDR3 DNA reads TGCAGTGCTAGAGAGTGGGACAGGGGGCAAGAGACCCAGTACTTC. Translation gives CSAREWDRGQETQYF.

A few counts support this clonotype. A much bigger clone sits one base away, suggesting this may be a read error. This chain connects TRBV30 to TRBJ1-1; D unresolved. The V and J ends lost 3 bases and 6 bases respectively, with 8 bases between them. There are 11 residues in the CDR3. From germline, CDR1 is GTSNPN and CDR2 SVGIG (reference sequence). The CDR3 region has the DNA TGTGCCTGGAGGGGTTTCTCTGAAGCTTTCTTT. Encoded protein: CAWRGFSEAFF.

This clonotype was recorded at least ten times. Since a much larger clone is just one base distant, this may be a read error. The CDR3 loop is CSVEPSGGLEQYF. The CDR3 DNA follows: TGCAGCGTTGAACCTAGCGGGGGCCTCGAGCAGTACTTC. V and J are TRBV29-1 and TRBJ2-7, with 10 bases aligning to TRBD2. The CDR3 covers 13 residues. Germline CDR1 is SQVTM and CDR2 is ANQGSEA. Trimming took 2 bases from V and 6 from J; bases not matched to a gene: 4.

The V call is TRBV11-2, the J call TRBJ1-1; D not resolved. Germline-derived CDR1 and CDR2 are SGHAT and FQNNGV. V shed 5 bases and J shed 5 bases, with 9 bases lying between them. This CDR3 spans 12 amino acids. CDR3 in DNA: TGTGCCAGCAGCCCGACCGAGACTGAAGCTTTCTTT. Protein product: CASSPTETEAFF.

In its sample, this clonotype was seen a few times. J is TRBJ1-2 and V is TRBV7-2; D remains unclear. CDR1 is SGHTA and CDR2 is FQGNSA in the germline V gene. Trimming pared 5 bases from V and 0 bases from J, leaving 10 bases between. The CDR3 has 14 amino acids. The DNA for the CDR3 is TGTGCCAGCAGCCTCTTAGTAACTAACTATGGCTACACCTTC. Protein product: CASSLLVTNYGYTF.

This clonotype was found many times. The V gene is TRBV28, the J gene TRBJ1-2; TRBD1 agrees at 8 bases. CDR1 is MDHEN, CDR2 SYDVKM, per germline. This CDR3 region has 14 residues. J lost 6 bases, V lost 6 bases, and 9 bases had no gene match. CDR3 protein: CASSVGQGLDGYTF. Written as DNA, the CDR3 is TGTGCCAGCAGCGTAGGACAGGGTCTGGATGGCTACACCTTC.

This clonotype was detected many times. The V gene is TRBV29-1, the J gene TRBJ1-1, with a weak D call TRBD1 (5 bases). The CDR3 extends over 13 amino acids. The V gene's germline CDR1 is SQVTM and CDR2 ANQGSEA. With 6 bases removed from V and 1 base from J, the gap between germline ends came to 12 bases. The DNA of the CDR3 is TGCAGCGTAGGACAAGCCTGGAACACTGAAGCTTTCTTT. It is translated as CSVGQAWNTEAFF.

This clonotype occurred many times. V gene TRBV7-3 combines with J gene TRBJ1-2, with TRBD1 identical over 10 bases. The V and J ends lost 6 bases and 8 bases, in that order; junction bases with no gene match: 6. This CDR3 is built from 13 residues. From germline, CDR1 is SGHTA and CDR2 FQGTGA. The CDR3 loop reads CASSPGQGEGYTF. The CDR3 nucleotides are TGTGCCAGCAGTCCAGGACAGGGGGAAGGCTACACCTTC.

This clonotype appeared many times. The gene calls are TRBV3-1 and TRBJ2-5, with D perhaps assigned TRBD1 or TRBD2 (5 bases each). The germline V gene encodes CDR1 LGHDT and CDR2 YNNKEL (reference sequence). With 3 bases removed from V and 2 bases from J, the gap between germline ends came to 19 bases. The CDR3 length is 17 residues. Written as DNA, the CDR3 is TGTGCCAGCAGCCACTCCTCAATCCGGGACCAGCAAGAGACCCAGTACTTC. Translating it yields CASSHSSIRDQQETQYF.

For this clonotype: One junction end disagrees with the germline gene, perhaps due to a read error. This rearrangement joins TRBV6-2 or TRBV6-3 to TRBJ1-5, with D possibly being TRBD1 (5 bases). Germline CDR1 MNHEY, CDR2 SVGEGT. The CDR3 is 13 amino acids. As DNA, the CDR3 is TGTGCCAGCAGTTCCGGGGCGAATCGGCCCCAGCATTTT. Protein sequence: CASSSGANRPQHF.

This clonotype was detected many times. The gene calls are TRBV29-1 and TRBJ1-1; D is uncertain. The germline V gene encodes CDR1 SQVTM and CDR2 ANQGSEA. V shed 3 bases and J shed 1 base, with 9 bases lying between them. This CDR3 comprises 13 residues. For the CDR3, the DNA is TGCAGCGTTGATACCGCGTCGAACACTGAAGCTTTCTTT. Amino acids: CSVDTASNTEAFF.

Many counts were recorded for this clonotype. This chain connects TRBV10-3 to TRBJ1-2; D gene unclear. The ends were cut back, 6 bases at V and 4 bases at J, with 15 bases in the middle. The germline V gene has CDR1 ENHRY and CDR2 SYGVKD. The CDR3 sequence is 14 residues long. As DNA, the CDR3 is TGTGCCATCAGGGGAACCCAGGACGGCTATGGCTACACCTTC. Protein product: CAIRGTQDGYGYTF.

This clonotype has at least ten counts. The CDR3 loop is CASSWRQGGNSPLHF. The CDR3 nucleotides read TGTGCCAGCAGTTGGAGACAGGGGGGGAATTCACCCCTCCACTTT. This chain links TRBV6-5 with TRBJ1-6; 9 bases align to TRBD1. CDR1 and CDR2 (germline): MNHEY, SVGAGI. V lost 4 bases, J lost 7 bases, and 5 bases stayed unmatched. The CDR3 is made up of 15 amino acids.

This clonotype was seen only once. This sequence joins TRBV19 and TRBJ1-5, with a possible D match to TRBD1 (5 bases). Trimming took off 4 bases at V and 5 bases at J, with 18 bases between the two ends. The CDR3 totals 16 residues. Looked up from germline, CDR1 is LNHDA and CDR2 is SQIVND (reference sequence). The CDR3 coding sequence is TGTGCCAGTAGTAGCCCTATCCGGGGACGCGATCAGCCCCAGCATTTT. This codes for CASSSPIRGRDQPQHF.

This clonotype was seen repeatedly, ten times or more. The rearrangement uses TRBV20-1 and TRBJ1-5, with a tentative D call TRBD1 (5 bases). The germline CDR1 and CDR2 sequences are DFQATT and SNEGSKA (reference sequence). V lost 0 bases and J 2 bases, leaving 8 bases between the germline ends. The CDR3 length is 14 residues. CDR3 DNA sequence: TGCAGTGCTAGAGATGTCAGGGGCAATCAGCCCCAGCATTTT. Encoded protein: CSARDVRGNQPQHF.